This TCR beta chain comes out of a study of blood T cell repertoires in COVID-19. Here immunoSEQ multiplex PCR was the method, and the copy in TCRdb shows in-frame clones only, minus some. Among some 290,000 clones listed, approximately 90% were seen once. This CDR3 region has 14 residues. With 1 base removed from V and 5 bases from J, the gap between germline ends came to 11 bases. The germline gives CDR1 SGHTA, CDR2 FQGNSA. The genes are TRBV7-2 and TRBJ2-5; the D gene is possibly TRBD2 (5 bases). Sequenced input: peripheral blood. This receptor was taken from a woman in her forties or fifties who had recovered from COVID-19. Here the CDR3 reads CASSLERWRETQYF. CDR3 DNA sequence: TGTGCCAGCAGCTTAGAGCGGTGGAGGGAGACCCAGTACTTC.